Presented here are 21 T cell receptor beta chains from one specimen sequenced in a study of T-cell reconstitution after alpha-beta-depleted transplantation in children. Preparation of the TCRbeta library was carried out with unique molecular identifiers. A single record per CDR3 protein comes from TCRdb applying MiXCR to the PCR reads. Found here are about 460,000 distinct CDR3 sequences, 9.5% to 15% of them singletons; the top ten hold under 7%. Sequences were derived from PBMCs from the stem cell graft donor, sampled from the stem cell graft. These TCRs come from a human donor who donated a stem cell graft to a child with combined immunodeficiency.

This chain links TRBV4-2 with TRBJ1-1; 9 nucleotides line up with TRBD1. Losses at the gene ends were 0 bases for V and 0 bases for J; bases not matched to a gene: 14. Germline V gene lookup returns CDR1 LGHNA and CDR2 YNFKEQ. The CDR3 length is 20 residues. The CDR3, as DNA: TGTGCCAGCAGCCAAGATGCCACAGGGGGCGTTAATCGGTTGAACACTGAAGCTTTCTTT. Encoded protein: CASSQDATGGVNRLNTEAFF.

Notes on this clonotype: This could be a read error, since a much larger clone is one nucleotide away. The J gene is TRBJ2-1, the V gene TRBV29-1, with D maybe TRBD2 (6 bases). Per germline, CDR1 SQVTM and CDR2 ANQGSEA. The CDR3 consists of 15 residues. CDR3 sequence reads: CSVGPGGYSHNEQFF. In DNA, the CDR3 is TGCAGCGTCGGCCCTGGGGGGTACTCCCACAATGAGCAGTTCTTC.

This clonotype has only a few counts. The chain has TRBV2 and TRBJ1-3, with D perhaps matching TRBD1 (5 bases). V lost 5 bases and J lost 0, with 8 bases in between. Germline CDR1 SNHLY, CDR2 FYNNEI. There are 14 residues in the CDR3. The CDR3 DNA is TGTGCCAGCAGTTGGACACGCTCTGGAAACACCATATATTTT. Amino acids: CASSWTRSGNTIYF.

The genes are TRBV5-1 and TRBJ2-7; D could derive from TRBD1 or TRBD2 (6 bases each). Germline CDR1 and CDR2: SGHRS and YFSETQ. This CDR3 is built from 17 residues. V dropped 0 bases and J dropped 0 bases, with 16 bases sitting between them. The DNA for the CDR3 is TGCGCCAGCAGCTTGGCCACGTTGCGGGACATCTCCTACGAGCAGTACTTC. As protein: CASSLATLRDISYEQYF.

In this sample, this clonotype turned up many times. For the CDR3, the DNA is TGTGCCAGCAGTCAGAGAGCAGGGGCACTGTTCTTC. Translated, it gives CASSQRAGALFF. The genes are TRBV6-1 and TRBJ2-1, with a weak D call TRBD1 (6 bases). Trimming stripped 5 bases from V and 15 bases from J, with 17 bases between. This CDR3 spans 12 amino acids. Germline values: CDR1 MNHNS, CDR2 SASEGT.

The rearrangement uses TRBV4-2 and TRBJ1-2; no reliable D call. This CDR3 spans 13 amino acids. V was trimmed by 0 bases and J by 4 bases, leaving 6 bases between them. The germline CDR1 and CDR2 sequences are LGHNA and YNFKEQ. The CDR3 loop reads CASSQDFAYGYTF. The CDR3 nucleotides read TGTGCCAGCAGCCAAGACTTCGCCTATGGCTACACCTTC.

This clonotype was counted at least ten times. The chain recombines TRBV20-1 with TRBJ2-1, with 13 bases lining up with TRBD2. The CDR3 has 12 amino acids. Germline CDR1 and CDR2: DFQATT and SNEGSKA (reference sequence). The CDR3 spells CSPGLAGPEQFF. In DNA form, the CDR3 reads TGCAGCCCGGGACTAGCGGGGCCTGAGCAGTTCTTC.

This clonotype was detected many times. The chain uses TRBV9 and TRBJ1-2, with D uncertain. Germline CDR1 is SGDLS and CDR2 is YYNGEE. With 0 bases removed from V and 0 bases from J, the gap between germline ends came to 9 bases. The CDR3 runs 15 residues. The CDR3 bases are TGTGCCAGCAGCGTAGGTGGCAGGTCTAACTATGGCTACACCTTC. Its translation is CASSVGGRSNYGYTF.

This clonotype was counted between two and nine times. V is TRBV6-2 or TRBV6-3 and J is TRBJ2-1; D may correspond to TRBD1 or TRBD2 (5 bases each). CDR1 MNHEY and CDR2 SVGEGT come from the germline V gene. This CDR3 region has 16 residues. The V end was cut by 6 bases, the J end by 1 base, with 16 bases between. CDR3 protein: CASRPRDGLSYNEQFF. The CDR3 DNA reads TGTGCCAGCAGACCCCGGGACGGGCTTTCCTACAATGAGCAGTTCTTC.

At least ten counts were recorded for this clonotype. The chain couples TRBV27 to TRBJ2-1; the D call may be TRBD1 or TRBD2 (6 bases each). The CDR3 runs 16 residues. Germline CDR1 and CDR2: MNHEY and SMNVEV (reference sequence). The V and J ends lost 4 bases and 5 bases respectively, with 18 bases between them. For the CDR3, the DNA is TGTGCCAGCAGTTCCGCGGAGGGGGATGGGCACAATGAGCAGTTCTTC. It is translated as CASSSAEGDGHNEQFF.

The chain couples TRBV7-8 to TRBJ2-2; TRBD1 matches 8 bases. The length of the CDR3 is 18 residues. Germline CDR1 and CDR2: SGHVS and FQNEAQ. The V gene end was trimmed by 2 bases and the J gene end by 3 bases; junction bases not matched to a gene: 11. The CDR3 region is CASSLRQGTRGHTGELFF. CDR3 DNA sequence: TGTGCCAGCAGCTTACGACAGGGGACACGAGGGCACACCGGGGAGCTGTTTTTT.

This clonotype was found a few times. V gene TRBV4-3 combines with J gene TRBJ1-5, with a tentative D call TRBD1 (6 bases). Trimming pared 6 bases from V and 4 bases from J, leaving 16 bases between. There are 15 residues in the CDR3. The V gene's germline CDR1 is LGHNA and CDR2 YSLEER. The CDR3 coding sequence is TGCGCCAGCAGAGTCGACAGGCAATCAAATCAGCCCCAGCATTTT. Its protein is CASRVDRQSNQPQHF.

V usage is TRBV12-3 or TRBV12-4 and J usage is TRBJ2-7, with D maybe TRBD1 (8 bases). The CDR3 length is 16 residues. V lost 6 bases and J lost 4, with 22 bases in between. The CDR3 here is CASSHRGGIERYEQYF. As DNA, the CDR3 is TGTGCCAGCAGCCACAGGGGGGGGATCGAACGATACGAGCAGTACTTC.

The CDR3 sequence: CASTWGQYFGTGELFF. CDR3 nucleotides: TGTGCCAGCACCTGGGGACAGTATTTTGGGACCGGGGAGCTGTTTTTT. The chain has TRBV6-2 or TRBV6-3 and TRBJ2-2, with 7 bases fitting TRBD1. Germline V gene data show CDR1 as MNHEY and CDR2 as SVGEGT. The CDR3 runs to 16 residues. V lost 7 bases to trimming and J lost 5 bases; unmatched junction nucleotides: 13.

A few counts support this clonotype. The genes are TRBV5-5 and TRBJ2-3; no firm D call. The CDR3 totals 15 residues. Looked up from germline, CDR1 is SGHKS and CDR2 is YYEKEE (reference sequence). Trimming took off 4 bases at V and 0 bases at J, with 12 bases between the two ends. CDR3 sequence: CASSQHGASTDTQYF. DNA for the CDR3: TGTGCCAGCAGCCAACATGGAGCTAGCACAGATACGCAGTATTTT.

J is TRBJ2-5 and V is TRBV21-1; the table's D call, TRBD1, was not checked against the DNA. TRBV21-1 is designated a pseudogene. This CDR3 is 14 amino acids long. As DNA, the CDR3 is TGTGCCAGCACCAAAGTCGTAGGGGGAGAGACCCAGTACTTC. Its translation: CASTKVVGGETQYF.

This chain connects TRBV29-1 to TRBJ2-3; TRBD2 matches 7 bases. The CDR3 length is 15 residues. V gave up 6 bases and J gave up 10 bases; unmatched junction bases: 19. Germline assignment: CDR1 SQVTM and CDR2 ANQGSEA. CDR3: CSVPMRVGSAGAQYF. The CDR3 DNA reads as TGCAGCGTACCTATGAGGGTTGGGAGCGCGGGGGCGCAGTATTTT.

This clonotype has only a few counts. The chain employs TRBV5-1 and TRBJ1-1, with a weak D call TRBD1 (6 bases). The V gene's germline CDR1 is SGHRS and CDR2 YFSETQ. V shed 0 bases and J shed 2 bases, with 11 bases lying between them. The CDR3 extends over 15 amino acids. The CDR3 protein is CASSLAPGQNTEAFF. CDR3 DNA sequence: TGCGCCAGCAGCTTGGCCCCGGGACAAAACACTGAAGCTTTCTTT.

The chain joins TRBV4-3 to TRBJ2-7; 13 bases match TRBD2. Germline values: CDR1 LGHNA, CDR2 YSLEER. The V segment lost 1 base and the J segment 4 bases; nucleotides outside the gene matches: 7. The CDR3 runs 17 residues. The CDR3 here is CASSQAPGLAGTYEQYF. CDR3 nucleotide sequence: TGCGCCAGCAGCCAAGCTCCGGGACTAGCGGGAACGTACGAGCAGTACTTC.

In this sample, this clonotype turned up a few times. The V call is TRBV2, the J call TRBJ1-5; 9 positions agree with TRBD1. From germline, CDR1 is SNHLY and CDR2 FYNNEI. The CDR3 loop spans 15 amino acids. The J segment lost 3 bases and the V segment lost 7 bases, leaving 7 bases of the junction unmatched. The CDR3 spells CASIPGTGINQPQHF. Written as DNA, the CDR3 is TGTGCCAGCATTCCCGGGACAGGGATCAATCAGCCCCAGCATTTT.

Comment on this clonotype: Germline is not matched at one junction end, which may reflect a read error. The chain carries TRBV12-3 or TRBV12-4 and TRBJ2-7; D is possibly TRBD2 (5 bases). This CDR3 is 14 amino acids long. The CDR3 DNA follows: TGTGCCAGCAGTTTTAGTAGCGACTCCTGCGAGCAGTACTTC. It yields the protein CASSFSSDSCEQYF.